This passage covers 30 T cell receptor beta chains from one sample sequenced in a study of early T cells in non-severe SARS-CoV-2 infection. TCRdb reanalysed the 5' RACE reads using MiXCR and keeps one entry per CDR3 protein. The sample includes more than 65,000 distinct CDR3 sequences, roughly an eighth of them seen just once. Input material: whole blood. These receptors all come from an adult who was a healthcare worker with PCR-confirmed SARS-CoV-2 infection or an uninfected control (not recorded which).

This clonotype was observed many times. The CDR3 coding sequence is TGTGCCAGCAGCCAAGATAACCTCCGGGCGTTCTTC. The encoded protein is CASSQDNLRAFF. The chain carries TRBV4-2 and TRBJ2-1; no definite D call. The V end lost 0 bases, the J end lost 15 bases, and 12 bases lay between the germline ends. There are 12 residues in the CDR3. Looked up from germline, CDR1 is LGHNA and CDR2 is YNFKEQ.

There are many counts of this clonotype. V and J are TRBV29-1 and TRBJ2-7; D possibly corresponds to TRBD1 (6 bases). CDR1 is SQVTM and CDR2 is ANQGSEA in the germline V gene. This CDR3 comprises 12 residues. V was shortened by 3 bases and J by 4 bases, with 10 bases between the two germline ends. CDR3 amino acids: CSVEGARYEQYF. CDR3 nucleotides: TGCAGCGTTGAGGGGGCGAGGTACGAGCAGTACTTC.

This clonotype came up a few times. The rearrangement links TRBV5-1 to TRBJ1-5; 10 positions agree with TRBD1. V shed 4 bases, J shed 5 bases, and the junction held 3 bases outside the gene matches. Germline values: CDR1 SGHRS, CDR2 YFSETQ. The CDR3 is made up of 14 amino acids. The CDR3 sequence is CASSRDRGYQPQHF. CDR3 nucleotide sequence: TGCGCCAGCAGCCGGGACAGGGGCTATCAGCCCCAGCATTTT.

Here the CDR3 DNA reads TGTGCCAGCTCGAGGGGCGTTAGCTCCTACAATGAGCAGTTCTTC. It translates to CASSRGVSSYNEQFF. This chain uses TRBV7-2 with TRBJ2-1; D tentatively fits TRBD1 or TRBD2 (5 bases each). Trimming stripped 8 bases from V and 0 bases from J, with 14 bases between. Per germline, CDR1 SGHTA and CDR2 FQGNSA. The CDR3 runs to 15 residues.

This clonotype appeared many times. CDR3 amino acids: CASSLREPLQETQYF. As DNA, the CDR3 is TGTGCCAGCAGTTTAAGAGAGCCTTTACAAGAGACCCAGTACTTC. This rearrangement joins TRBV27 to TRBJ2-5; no definite D call. Germline V gives CDR1 MNHEY, CDR2 SMNVEV (reference sequence). The CDR3 runs 15 residues. Trimming shortened V by 2 bases and J by 2 bases, and 12 bases separated the two germline ends.

This clonotype was detected ten times or more. The chain has TRBV13 and TRBJ1-6; no firm D call. Trimming removed 2 bases at V and 7 bases at J, with 15 bases between. Germline V gene sequence: CDR1 PRHDT, CDR2 FYEKMQ (reference sequence). The CDR3 totals 16 residues. CDR3 nucleotides: TGTGCCAGCAGCTTATCCCCCCCAGGCTCCAATTCACCCCTCCACTTT. It translates to CASSLSPPGSNSPLHF.

This clonotype occurred many times. The rearrangement links TRBV29-1 to TRBJ1-4; perhaps TRBD1 as D (6 bases). The CDR3 length is 12 residues. Germline V gene data show CDR1 as SQVTM and CDR2 as ANQGSEA. V lost 7 bases and J 6 bases, leaving 12 bases between the germline ends. CDR3 nucleotide sequence: TGCAGCGGGAGTAGGGGGGATGAAAAACTGTTTTTT. As protein: CSGSRGDEKLFF.

Ten or more counts support this clonotype. This sequence joins TRBV7-9 and TRBJ1-1; TRBD1 might be the D (5 bases). This CDR3 has 16 amino acids. Germline V gives CDR1 SEHNR, CDR2 FQNEAQ (reference sequence). The V end was cut by 5 bases, the J end by 4 bases, with 20 bases between. The CDR3 DNA is TGTGCCAGCAGCCCCTCGGCGGCGGGGGTGGCCACTGAAGCTTTCTTT. The encoded protein is CASSPSAAGVATEAFF.

V usage is TRBV20-1 and J usage is TRBJ2-1, with 9 bases aligning to TRBD2. CDR3 length: 15 residues. The germline CDR1 and CDR2 sequences are DFQATT and SNEGSKA (reference sequence). Germline trimming cut 1 base from V and 5 bases from J; bases unmatched to any gene: 6. Written as DNA, the CDR3 is TGCAGTGCTAGAGCCCTAGCGGGGAACAACAATGAGCAGTTCTTC. Its translation is CSARALAGNNNEQFF.

Turning to this clonotype: A much larger clone is a single base away; this may be a read error. This chain links TRBV19 with TRBJ2-2; 8 bases line up with TRBD1. The CDR3 runs to 15 residues. Unmatched junction bases numbered 8, after V lost 5 bases and J lost 6 bases. Germline loops: CDR1 LNHDA, CDR2 SQIVND (reference sequence). Here the CDR3 DNA reads TGTGCCAGTAGTCCCACCCAGGGGGCGTCCGGGGAGCTGTTTTTT. Protein: CASSPTQGASGELFF. Using reference TRBV19 and TRBJ2-2 for the parts outside the CDR3, the full variable domain is DGGITQSPKYLFRKEGQNVTLSCEQNLNHDAMYWYRQDPGQGLRLIYYSQIVNDFQKGDIAEGYSVSREKKESFPLTVTSAQKNPTAFYLCASSPTQGASGELFFGEGSRLTVL.

This clonotype came up many times. V gene TRBV29-1 combines with J gene TRBJ1-2, with TRBD1 matching 7 bases. The ends lost 2 bases at V and 2 bases at J; junction bases unmatched: 8. Germline-derived CDR1 and CDR2 are SQVTM and ANQGSEA. The CDR3 runs 15 residues. The CDR3 DNA reads as TGCAGCGTTGAAAGGGGGCAGGAGTGGAACTATGGCTACACCTTC. This encodes CSVERGQEWNYGYTF. The full variable domain, rest sourced from reference TRBV29-1 and TRBJ1-2, is SAVISQKPSRDICQRGTSLTIQCQVDSQVTMMFWYRQQPGQSLTLIATANQGSEATYESGFVIDKFPISRPNLTFSTLTVSNMSPEDSSIYLCSVERGQEWNYGYTFGSGTRLTVV.

In its sample, this clonotype was seen many times. This chain joins TRBV20-1 and TRBJ2-1; D gene uncertain. CDR1 and CDR2 (germline): DFQATT, SNEGSKA (reference sequence). The V and J ends lost 5 bases and 1 base respectively, with 18 bases between them. The length of the CDR3 is 16 residues. CDR3 DNA sequence: TGCAGTGCTCCTCGTAGGGCCGACTGGTCCTACAATGAGCAGTTCTTC. Protein sequence: CSAPRRADWSYNEQFF.

This clonotype was detected many times. This sequence joins TRBV7-9 and TRBJ1-3; D not certain. The CDR3 consists of 10 residues. The V and J ends lost 8 bases and 1 base respectively, with 0 bases between them. CDR1 is SEHNR, CDR2 FQNEAQ, per germline (reference sequence). The CDR3 is CASSGNTIYF. The CDR3 DNA is TGTGCCAGCTCTGGAAACACCATATATTTT.

This clonotype was observed at least ten times. The chain carries TRBV20-1 and TRBJ1-2, with D possibly being TRBD1 (6 bases). CDR1 is DFQATT and CDR2 is SNEGSKA in the germline V gene (reference sequence). This CDR3 contains 12 residues. The V end was cut by 3 bases, the J end by 7 bases, with 12 bases between. CDR3 loop: CSASKGETGYTF. Written as DNA, the CDR3 is TGCAGTGCTAGCAAGGGGGAAACTGGCTACACCTTC.

This clonotype was found a few times. The DNA for the CDR3 is TGTGCCAGCAGCTTAGCGGGGTACAGGGGGCTCCAACCAAACACTGAAGCTTTCTTT. Translation: CASSLAGYRGLQPNTEAFF. The rearrangement uses TRBV7-9 and TRBJ1-1, with 9 nucleotides matching TRBD1. The V gene's germline CDR1 is SEHNR and CDR2 FQNEAQ (reference sequence). The CDR3 covers 19 residues. V was pared by 0 bases and J by 2 bases, with 13 bases of the junction left unmatched.

The V gene is TRBV7-8, the J gene TRBJ2-2; 9 bases are shared with TRBD2. V was clipped by 5 bases and J by 3 bases; unmatched bases: 4. Germline lookup yields CDR1 SGHVS and CDR2 FQNEAQ. The CDR3 length is 15 residues. CDR3 DNA: TGTGCCAGCAGCGCCGGACTAGCGTACACCGGGGAGCTGTTTTTT. It specifies CASSAGLAYTGELFF. Together with reference TRBV7-8 and TRBJ2-2, the CDR3 gives the full variable domain: GAGVSQSPRYKVAKRGQDVALRCDPISGHVSLFWYQQALGQGPEFLTYFQNEAQLDKSGLPSDRFFAERPEGSVSTLKIQRTQQEDSAVYLCASSAGLAYTGELFFGEGSRLTVL.

A word on this clonotype: The germline gene is not matched at one end of the junction; a read error may be the cause. The V and J genes are TRBV4-2 and TRBJ2-2; D is undetermined. This CDR3 comprises 15 residues. From germline, CDR1 is LGHNA and CDR2 YNFKEQ. The DNA for the CDR3 is TGTGCCAGCGGCCAAGATCAATCGGGCACCGGGGAGCTGTTTTTT. Its protein is CASGQDQSGTGELFF.

This clonotype was observed many times. This chain links TRBV12-3 or TRBV12-4 with TRBJ2-4; a weak D match, TRBD2 (6 bases). Trimming pared 3 bases from V and 4 bases from J, leaving 13 bases between. There are 15 residues in the CDR3. CDR3 coding DNA: TGTGCCAGCAGTTTCTCTCGGGGGTGGAAAAACATTCAGTACTTC. Its translation is CASSFSRGWKNIQYF.

This clonotype came up many times. The DNA of the CDR3 is TGTGCCTGGAGTGTACAGAGCAATCAGCCCCAGCATTTT. Encoded protein: CAWSVQSNQPQHF. V usage is TRBV30 and J usage is TRBJ1-5; D remains ambiguous. Trimming removed 0 bases from V and 1 base from J, with 4 bases in between. Germline lookup yields CDR1 GTSNPN and CDR2 SVGIG (reference sequence). The CDR3 spans 13 residues. The variable domain in full, with the rest retrieved from reference TRBV30 and TRBJ1-5, is SQTIHQWPATLVQPVGSPLSLECTVEGTSNPNLYWYRQAAGRGLQLLFYSVGIGQISSEVPQNLSASRPQDRQFILSSKKLLLSDSGFYLCAWSVQSNQPQHFGDGTRLSIL.

This clonotype was seen many times. The chain is built from TRBV5-1 and TRBJ1-1, with D tentatively TRBD1 (5 bases). CDR3 length: 15 residues. Germline V CDR1 and CDR2: SGHRS, YFSETQ. V was pared by 3 bases and J by 0 bases, with 12 bases between. The CDR3 loop is CASSWAGTVNTEAFF. The CDR3 DNA reads TGCGCCAGCAGCTGGGCCGGGACTGTGAACACTGAAGCTTTCTTT.

This clonotype occurred a few times. CDR3 in DNA: TGTGCCAGCAGCAAATGGACGGGGGGACTGTACACAGATACGCAGTATTTT. Residues: CASSKWTGGLYTDTQYF. The chain combines TRBV7-9 with TRBJ2-3, with 7 bases fitting TRBD2. CDR3 size: 17 residues. From germline, CDR1 is SEHNR and CDR2 FQNEAQ (reference sequence). V trimming: 5 bases; J trimming: 2 bases; junction bases outside the gene matches: 13.

This clonotype was observed at least ten times. The genes are TRBV6-2 or TRBV6-3 and TRBJ2-6, with D maybe TRBD1 (6 bases). This CDR3 contains 18 residues. The germline V gene has CDR1 MNHEY and CDR2 SVGEGT. V lost 6 bases and J 1 base, leaving 19 bases between the germline ends. The CDR3 protein is CASSHLTTGGSGANVLTF. The CDR3 bases are TGTGCCAGCAGCCACCTCACGACAGGCGGATCTGGGGCCAACGTCCTGACTTTC.

This clonotype was observed at least ten times. V usage is TRBV2 and J usage is TRBJ2-5, with D perhaps being TRBD1 or TRBD2 (5 bases each). In germline, CDR1 is SNHLY, CDR2 FYNNEI. Deletions cut 6 bases from V and 9 bases from J, with 23 bases between. The CDR3 runs 15 residues. This chain's CDR3 is CASSGTPPPDGAQYF. Here the CDR3 DNA reads TGTGCCAGCAGCGGGACCCCGCCACCCGATGGAGCCCAGTACTTC.

At least ten counts were recorded for this clonotype. The chain is built from TRBV7-9 and TRBJ1-4; D is unclear. In germline, CDR1 is SEHNR, CDR2 FQNEAQ (reference sequence). There are 11 residues in the CDR3. Trimming removed 3 bases at V and 7 bases at J, with 3 bases between. In nucleotides, the CDR3 is TGTGCCAGCAGCTTCTTTGAAAAACTGTTTTTT. It specifies CASSFFEKLFF.

This clonotype was picked up many times. The CDR3 reads CSQSSYNEQFF. Here the CDR3 DNA reads TGCAGCCAATCCTCCTACAATGAGCAGTTCTTC. The chain links TRBV29-1 to TRBJ2-1; D not resolved. V lost 8 bases and J lost 0, with 5 bases in between. CDR3 length: 11 residues. The germline CDR1 and CDR2 sequences are SQVTM and ANQGSEA.

This sequence joins TRBV12-3 or TRBV12-4 and TRBJ1-6; D call uncertain. CDR3 length equals 13 residues. Trimming pared 3 bases from V and 10 bases from J, leaving 10 bases between. The CDR3 protein is CASSFSAASPLHF. The DNA for the CDR3 is TGTGCCAGCAGTTTCAGCGCGGCCTCACCCCTCCACTTT.

This clonotype was counted a few times. The genes are TRBV7-9 and TRBJ2-1; possibly TRBD2 for D (6 bases). Germline V lookup: CDR1 SEHNR, CDR2 FQNEAQ (reference sequence). The V gene lost 4 bases and the J gene lost 4 bases, with 11 bases spanning the gap. The CDR3 runs 14 residues. The CDR3 loop is CASSSALAYNEQFF. The DNA of the CDR3 is TGTGCCAGCAGCTCGGCACTAGCTTACAATGAGCAGTTCTTC.

This clonotype has a count of ten or more. The chain has TRBV27 and TRBJ2-1; D is possibly TRBD2 (6 bases). Germline V gives CDR1 MNHEY, CDR2 SMNVEV (reference sequence). This CDR3 contains 14 residues. V gave up 2 bases and J gave up 9 bases, with 14 bases separating them. CDR3 protein: CASSLGLALTEQFF. CDR3 DNA sequence: TGTGCCAGCAGTTTAGGGCTAGCGCTGACTGAGCAGTTCTTC.

This clonotype was recorded at least ten times. The DNA of the CDR3 is TGTGCCAGCACTCCCAGGACAGGGGGAGAGACCCAGTACTTC. It codes for CASTPRTGGETQYF. The rearrangement joins TRBV27 to TRBJ2-5; 10 nucleotides match TRBD1. The CDR3 spans 14 residues. Germline CDR1 and CDR2: MNHEY and SMNVEV (reference sequence). The V segment lost 7 bases and the J segment 4 bases; nucleotides outside the gene matches: 6.

This clonotype was detected many times. This sequence joins TRBV11-2 and TRBJ2-7, with 8 bases fitting TRBD2. The CDR3 covers 14 residues. Unmatched junction bases numbered 6, after V lost 5 bases and J lost 3 bases. CDR1 SGHAT and CDR2 FQNNGV come from the germline V gene. This CDR3 reads CASSLGGGNYEQYF. CDR3 nucleotide sequence: TGTGCCAGCAGCCTGGGCGGGGGGAACTACGAGCAGTACTTC.